This TCR beta chain appears in the sequencing data of a study of T cells in Graves' hyperthyroidism and ophthalmopathy. Regarding the study as a whole: Ophthalmopathy, as predicted by the model, came a median 6.5 months after the prediction. Blood also showed most of the thyroid clonotypes that were expanded above 0.001.

Amplified TCR beta CDR3 regions came from RNA transcripts. When the TCR CDR3 underwent first-round RT-PCR, the HTBI primer set was used. Using its own MiXCR run on the multiplex PCR reads, TCRdb lists one record per CDR3 protein. The repertoire consists of around 380,000 distinct CDR3 sequences, with roughly 12% occurring once and the leading ten covering more than 20%. Germline values: CDR1 KGHSH, CDR2 LQKENI. There are 12 residues in the CDR3. The V end lost 4 bases, the J end lost 2 bases, and 5 bases lay between the germline ends. This clonotype was picked up many times. Its specificity is unknown.

The clonotype originates from a young man with Graves' hyperthyroidism that later progressed to Graves' ophthalmopathy. The chain is built from TRBV18 and TRBJ1-1; D not resolved. The material sequenced was blood. CDR3 nucleotides: TGTGCCAGCTCACAACCAAACACTGAAGCTTTCTTT. This encodes CASSQPNTEAFF.